The 14 T cell receptor beta chains below come from one sample, sequenced in a study of T cell responses to AZD1222 COVID-19 vaccine. The assay was immunoSEQ multiplex PCR, and TCRdb's table has in-frame clones only and misses some. In the table there are more than 150,000 clones, 85% to 90% of which are singletons. The sequences come from peripheral blood, collected on day 0 of AZD1222 vaccination. All receptors come from an adult in good health.

The chain carries TRBV7-9 and TRBJ2-7, with 8 bases aligning to TRBD1. Germline V gene sequence: CDR1 SEHNR, CDR2 FQNEAQ (reference sequence). This CDR3 spans 17 amino acids. Losses at the gene ends were 2 bases for V and 4 bases for J; bases not matched to a gene: 13. The CDR3 nucleotides are TGTGCCAGCAGCTTACCAGGGGGCGGTTCCCTTTCGTACGAGCAGTACTTC. Its translation is CASSLPGGGSLSYEQYF.

Of note for this clone: This specimen includes other DNA sequences encoding the same CDR3. The chain uses TRBV3-1 (or the pseudogene TRBV3-2) and TRBJ2-1; 9 bases agree with TRBD2. Per the germline V gene, CDR1 is LGHDT and CDR2 is YNNKEL (reference sequence). The CDR3 loop spans 20 amino acids. The V gene end was trimmed by 6 bases and the J gene end by 0 bases; junction bases not matched to a gene: 18. The CDR3 DNA reads as TGTGCCAGCAGTCTGCACCACCCCGGGACTAGCAGCCCCTCCTACAATGAGCAGTTCTTC. It codes for CASSLHHPGTSSPSYNEQFF.

This chain joins TRBV10-1 and TRBJ1-5; possible D gene TRBD1, 6 bases. Deletions cut 6 bases from V and 0 bases from J, with 15 bases between. The germline V gene has CDR1 WNHNN and CDR2 SYGVQD (reference sequence). The CDR3 covers 16 residues. CDR3 coding DNA: TGCGCCAGCAGCCCAGTGGGACACTATAGCAATCAGCCCCAGCATTTT. Its protein product is CASSPVGHYSNQPQHF.

The CDR3 protein is CASSGERQGIDTQYF. The CDR3 region has the DNA TGTGCCAGCAGTGGAGAGCGACAGGGGATAGATACGCAGTATTTT. J is TRBJ2-3 and V is TRBV6-2 or TRBV6-3; 8 bases are shared with TRBD1. The CDR3 is 15 residues long. Germline CDR1 is MNHEY and CDR2 is SVGEGT. The V and J ends lost 5 bases and 5 bases, in that order; junction bases with no gene match: 9.

V usage is TRBV30 and J usage is TRBJ1-6; D is ambiguous. CDR1 and CDR2 (germline): GTSNPN, SVGIG (reference sequence). Between the trimmed V and J ends, which lost 5 bases and 5 bases, there was a span of 10 bases. CDR3 length: 13 residues. The CDR3 DNA is TGTGCCTGGGCCGTGCAGGATAATTCACCCCTCCACTTT. Translated, it gives CAWAVQDNSPLHF.

The J gene is TRBJ1-2, the V gene TRBV19; 11 bases are a match to TRBD1. The length of the CDR3 is 15 residues. Germline CDR1 is LNHDA and CDR2 is SQIVND (reference sequence). The trim removed 7 bases at V and 2 bases at J, leaving 6 bases unmatched. This chain's CDR3 is CASMLGTGGNYGYTF. The CDR3 DNA reads as TGTGCCAGTATGTTGGGGACAGGGGGAAACTATGGCTACACCTTC.

The chain employs TRBV30 and TRBJ1-5; weak D call: TRBD1 (5 bases). Germline loops: CDR1 GTSNPN, CDR2 SVGIG (reference sequence). V lost 5 bases, J lost 4 bases, and 18 bases lay in between. The CDR3 sequence is 15 residues long. The CDR3 DNA reads TGTGCCTGGGGGGCCCAGGGACCATCTAATCAGCCCCAGCATTTT. Its protein product is CAWGAQGPSNQPQHF.

V and J are TRBV5-1 and TRBJ2-2; the D is unclear. There are 14 residues in the CDR3. V gave up 4 bases and J gave up 6 bases, with 13 bases separating them. Germline V gene lookup returns CDR1 SGHRS and CDR2 YFSETQ. Here the CDR3 reads CASSLVDSAGELFF. In DNA form, the CDR3 reads TGCGCCAGCAGCCTTGTTGACTCCGCCGGGGAGCTGTTTTTT.

CDR3: CASSMARGPQSSYNSPLHF. The CDR3 bases are TGTGCCAGTAGTATGGCCAGGGGCCCCCAGAGCTCCTATAATTCACCCCTCCACTTT. The V gene is TRBV19, the J gene TRBJ1-6; the D gene is possibly TRBD1 (6 bases). This CDR3 is 19 amino acids long. V gave up 3 bases and J gave up 0 bases, with 18 bases separating them. Germline CDR1 reads LNHDA; CDR2 reads SQIVND (reference sequence).

The rearrangement joins TRBV28 to TRBJ1-4; D gene unclear. This CDR3 has 13 amino acids. CDR1 is MDHEN, CDR2 SYDVKM, per germline. V was shortened by 1 base and J by 7 bases, with 7 bases between the two germline ends. This CDR3 is CASSLSRVEKLFF. DNA of the CDR3: TGTGCCAGCAGTTTATCTCGGGTTGAAAAACTGTTTTTT.

V is TRBV18 and J is TRBJ2-2, with D perhaps TRBD1 or TRBD2 (5 bases each). Germline-derived CDR1 and CDR2 are KGHSH and LQKENI. CDR3 size: 18 residues. With 5 bases removed from V and 0 bases from J, the gap between germline ends came to 19 bases. The DNA for the CDR3 is TGTGCCAGCTCAACCAGGTCCCCGGGACGGTCGAACACCGGGGAGCTGTTTTTT. Protein: CASSTRSPGRSNTGELFF.

The chain couples TRBV2 to TRBJ1-4; D possibly corresponds to TRBD1 (6 bases). The CDR3 totals 15 residues. Germline V gene lookup returns CDR1 SNHLY and CDR2 FYNNEI. V gave up 2 bases and J gave up 8 bases, with 15 bases separating them. The DNA for the CDR3 is TGTGCCAGCAGTGAACTCCAGCCTCAGGGGGAAAAACTGTTTTTT. Protein: CASSELQPQGEKLFF.

V gene TRBV3-1 (or the pseudogene TRBV3-2) combines with J gene TRBJ2-2; maybe TRBD1 (5 bases). CDR3 length: 16 amino acids. Trimming shortened V by 2 bases and J by 7 bases, and 17 bases separated the two germline ends. CDR1 is LGHDT and CDR2 is YNNKEL in the germline V gene (reference sequence). The CDR3 region is CASSQFRQGRGGELFF. In nucleotides, the CDR3 is TGTGCCAGCAGCCAATTCCGGCAGGGCCGAGGCGGGGAGCTGTTTTTT.

In its sample, this clone was seen once. The chain combines TRBV3-1 (or the pseudogene TRBV3-2) with TRBJ2-1; D not certain. Germline CDR1 LGHDT, CDR2 YNNKEL (reference sequence). With 1 base removed from V and 4 bases from J, the gap between germline ends came to 14 bases. CDR3 length: 16 amino acids. The CDR3: CASSQADWARYNEQFF. The CDR3, as DNA: TGTGCCAGCAGCCAAGCTGACTGGGCCCGATACAATGAGCAGTTCTTC.